This entry is about one T cell receptor beta chain. What it recognizes is unknown. The germline gives CDR1 SEHNR, CDR2 FQNEAQ (reference sequence). With 2 bases removed from V and 2 bases from J, the gap between germline ends came to 9 bases. The CDR3 totals 14 residues. Amplification used 60 Vbeta primers and 13 Jbeta primers. Clones were read by immunoSEQ multiplex PCR, and TCRdb kept only the in-frame ones, dropping some. The sample table includes 200,000 or so clones. This sample was included in a study of cytomegalovirus exposure and HLA in healthy donors. Findings and limits, study-wide: When a later analysis was performed, an Asian-associated ancestry cluster reportedly had fewer N-insertions than the approximately 690-donor mean. Overall, approximately 150 TCR beta chains were annotated as cytomegalovirus-associated.

The source is a boy aged 5-17 years in good health and CMV-seronegative. The sample consisted of PBMCs. The rearrangement links TRBV7-9 to TRBJ1-1; D call uncertain. The CDR3: CASSLLGENTEAFF. The DNA of the CDR3 is TGTGCCAGCAGCTTACTAGGCGAAAACACTGAAGCTTTCTTT.